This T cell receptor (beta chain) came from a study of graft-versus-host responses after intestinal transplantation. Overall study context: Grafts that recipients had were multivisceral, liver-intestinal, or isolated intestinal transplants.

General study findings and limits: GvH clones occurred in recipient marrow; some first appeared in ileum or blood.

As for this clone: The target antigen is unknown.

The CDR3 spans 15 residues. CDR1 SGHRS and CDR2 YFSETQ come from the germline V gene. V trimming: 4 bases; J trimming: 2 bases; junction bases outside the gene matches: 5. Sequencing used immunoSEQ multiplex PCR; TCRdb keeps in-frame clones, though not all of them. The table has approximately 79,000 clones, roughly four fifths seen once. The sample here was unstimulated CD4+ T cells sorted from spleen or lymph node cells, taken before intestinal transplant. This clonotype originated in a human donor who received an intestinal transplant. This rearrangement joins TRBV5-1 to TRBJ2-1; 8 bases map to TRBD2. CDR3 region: CASSRAGEAYNEQFF. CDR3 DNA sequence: TGCGCCAGCAGCCGAGCGGGAGAGGCCTACAATGAGCAGTTCTTC.